The 20 T cell receptor beta chains reported below all come from one sample, sequenced in a study of CD8+CD57+ T cells in acquired aplastic anemia (dated by TCRdb to 2016 to 2018). Sequencing was carried out with an Illumina HiSeq 2000. Genomic DNA served as template for TCR beta VDJ combination and CDR3 sequence profiling. TCRdb reran the public reads through fastp at Q25 and MiXCR, keeping productive beta chains. Duplicate CDR3 protein sequences are folded into a single record with the most common DNA and genes. A total of around 170,000 distinct CDR3 sequences appear in this sample, 40% to 55% of them only once. The ten largest clones take up over 7.5% of the sample. Expansion of CD8+CD57+ cells had been shown by flow cytometry in the patients chosen for sequencing. Source material: sorted CD4+, CD8+, or CD8+CD57+ T cells (not recorded which) from PBMCs. These receptors all come from a human donor with aplastic anemia.

The J gene is TRBJ1-1, the V gene TRBV2; D is possibly TRBD1 (6 bases). This CDR3 region has 15 residues. Trimming took off 6 bases at V and 5 bases at J, with 19 bases between the two ends. CDR1 is SNHLY and CDR2 is FYNNEI in the germline V gene. CDR3 in DNA: TGTGCCAGCAGCCGATCCACAGGGAGAGGGACTGAAGCTTTCTTT. It yields the protein CASSRSTGRGTEAFF.

V gene TRBV7-2 combines with J gene TRBJ2-3; 7 bases agree with TRBD1. This CDR3 region has 14 residues. Germline CDR1 is SGHTA and CDR2 is FQGNSA. Losses at the gene ends were 3 bases for V and 7 bases for J; bases not matched to a gene: 7. The CDR3 nucleotides are TGTGCCAGCAGCTTCCGACAGGGTGTAAATACGCAGTATTTT. Its protein product is CASSFRQGVNTQYF.

At least ten counts were recorded for this clonotype. Here the CDR3 reads CASSSLPGEQYF. For the CDR3, the DNA is TGTGCCAGCAGCTCACTTCCAGGAGAGCAGTACTTC. The chain combines TRBV11-2 with TRBJ2-7, with D hard to call. With 4 bases removed from V and 7 bases from J, the gap between germline ends came to 11 bases. Germline CDR1 is SGHAT and CDR2 is FQNNGV. This CDR3 contains 12 residues.

This clonotype showed up just once. The chain links TRBV6-1 to TRBJ2-1; D uncertain. Germline loops: CDR1 MNHNS, CDR2 SASEGT. Trimming took 8 bases from V and 8 from J, leaving 19 bases between them. CDR3 length: 14 amino acids. The CDR3 coding sequence is TGTGCCAGCTGCAGGTCGAGGTCGGACGATGAGCAGTTCTTC. As protein: CASCRSRSDDEQFF.

The chain combines TRBV11-2 with TRBJ2-1; TRBD2 is a possible D gene (6 bases). In germline, CDR1 is SGHAT, CDR2 FQNNGV. The V gene lost 5 bases and the J gene lost 0 bases, with 17 bases spanning the gap. The CDR3 is made up of 17 amino acids. The CDR3 sequence: CASSPSGGASSYNEQFF. CDR3 in DNA: TGTGCCAGCAGCCCCTCGGGCGGGGCTAGCTCCTACAATGAGCAGTTCTTC.

Notes on this clonotype: Compared with germline, one end of the junction differs, possibly owing to a read error. This chain joins TRBV24-1 and TRBJ2-7; 9 bases line up with TRBD2. Germline V CDR1 and CDR2: KGHDR, SFDVKD. The CDR3 runs 13 residues. DNA for the CDR3: TGTGCCACCAGTGACCCCCGACTAGCGGAGATAAACTTC. Translating gives CATSDPRLAEINF.

This rearrangement joins TRBV2 to TRBJ2-3; TRBD1 agrees at 10 bases. The ends lost 7 bases at V and 4 bases at J; junction bases unmatched: 5. Germline loops: CDR1 SNHLY, CDR2 FYNNEI. The CDR3 extends over 14 amino acids. The CDR3 protein is CASITDRGADTQYF. In DNA form, the CDR3 reads TGTGCCAGCATTACGGACAGGGGGGCAGATACGCAGTATTTT.

The gene calls are TRBV19 and TRBJ2-3; 10 bases fit TRBD1. CDR1 is LNHDA and CDR2 is SQIVND in the germline V gene (reference sequence). This CDR3 is 15 amino acids long. V lost 10 bases and J lost 0; bases outside the gene matches: 7. The CDR3 region has the DNA TGTGCCACCAAGGACAGGGGGAGAAGCACAGATACGCAGTATTTT. Protein product: CATKDRGRSTDTQYF.

On this clonotype: This may be a read error: a much more frequent sequence differs by one nucleotide. The chain is built from TRBV5-1 and TRBJ2-1; 11 bases fit TRBD1. This CDR3 region has 14 residues. Per the germline V gene, CDR1 is SGHRS and CDR2 is YFSETQ. The CDR3 DNA reads as TGCGCCAGCAGTTCTGGACAGGGGGCTGGTGAGCAGTCCTTC. Amino acid sequence: CASSSGQGAGEQSF.

The genes are TRBV7-2 and TRBJ2-1; the D is unclear. The CDR3 sequence is 12 residues long. In germline, CDR1 is SGHTA, CDR2 FQGNSA. The CDR3, as DNA: TGTGTCGGCAGCTACGATTACAATGAGCAGTTCTTC. It encodes CVGSYDYNEQFF.

The chain has TRBV28 and TRBJ1-2; tentatively, D is TRBD1 (5 bases). CDR3 length: 12 amino acids. The germline V gene has CDR1 MDHEN and CDR2 SYDVKM. V was cut by 5 bases and J by 4 bases, with 8 bases left in between. CDR3 protein: CASSTDSYGYTF. The DNA of the CDR3 is TGTGCCAGCAGTACAGACAGCTATGGCTACACCTTC.

The rearrangement links TRBV2 to TRBJ1-2; TRBD1 matches 7 bases. CDR1 and CDR2 (germline): SNHLY, FYNNEI. This CDR3 has 13 residues. Trimming at V came to 10 bases and at J to 3 bases, leaving 8 bases not matched to a gene. The CDR3 region is CAKEKGAYYGYTF. DNA of the CDR3: TGTGCCAAGGAAAAGGGGGCGTACTATGGCTACACCTTC.

Of note for this clonotype: A much larger clonotype is one base distant, so this may be a read error. In DNA, the CDR3 is TGTGCCAGCAGCTTTCAGAGCCCCTATGGCTGCACCTTC. It is translated as CASSFQSPYGCTF. The chain recombines TRBV12-3 or TRBV12-4 with TRBJ1-2, with unresolved D. This CDR3 has 13 amino acids.

The rearrangement uses TRBV6-4 and TRBJ1-1; 7 nucleotides align to TRBD1. Germline values: CDR1 MRHNA, CDR2 SNTAGT. J gave up 10 bases and V 6 bases, and 11 bases lay outside the gene matches. This CDR3 has 13 amino acids. DNA of the CDR3: TGTGCCAGCAGCGTGTACAGGGGCCACGGAGCTTTCTTT. Encoded protein: CASSVYRGHGAFF.

This clonotype was seen at least ten times. The V and J genes are TRBV7-8 and TRBJ1-1; D ambiguous. The CDR3 spans 15 residues. Germline assignment: CDR1 SGHVS and CDR2 FQNEAQ. V lost 2 bases and J 1 base, leaving 11 bases between the germline ends. The CDR3 DNA sequence: TGTGCCAGCAGCTTATTGAGGGCGGCGAACACTGAAGCTTTCTTT. Residues: CASSLLRAANTEAFF.

In its sample, this clonotype was seen a few times. This chain connects TRBV30 to TRBJ1-1; D gene uncertain. The CDR3 runs 14 residues. Trimming left V 0 bases short and J 1 base short, with 9 bases between. CDR1 and CDR2 from the germline V gene are GTSNPN and SVGIG (reference sequence). The CDR3 coding sequence is TGTGCCTGGAGTGTACTTTGGGGGAACACTGAAGCTTTCTTT. Translation gives CAWSVLWGNTEAFF.

This clonotype was seen at least ten times. The V and J genes are TRBV5-5 and TRBJ1-5, with a possible D match to TRBD1 (5 bases). Germline V gene sequence: CDR1 SGHKS, CDR2 YYEKEE (reference sequence). Trimming took off 6 bases at V and 0 bases at J, with 13 bases between the two ends. CDR3 length: 15 residues. The DNA of the CDR3 is TGTGCCAGCACCCCGGGGGAGTATAGCAATCAGCCCCAGCATTTT. Translated: CASTPGEYSNQPQHF.

The chain carries TRBV2 and TRBJ2-5; TRBD2 agrees at 8 bases. The CDR3 extends over 12 amino acids. V lost 7 bases and J lost 3; bases outside the gene matches: 1. Germline V gene lookup returns CDR1 SNHLY and CDR2 FYNNEI. For the CDR3, the DNA is TGTGCCAGCACACTAGCGGAAGAGACCCAGTACTTC. Translation: CASTLAEETQYF.

The count of this clonotype is one. This rearrangement joins TRBV7-3 to TRBJ1-2; D remains unclear. CDR1 is SGHTA, CDR2 FQGTGA, per germline. CDR3 length equals 11 residues. Trimming left V 3 bases short and J 12 bases short, with 11 bases between. The CDR3 loop is CASSLTEGDTF. CDR3 coding DNA: TGTGCCAGCAGCTTGACGGAGGGCGACACCTTC. The full variable domain, in which reference TRBV7-3 and TRBJ1-2 provide the parts outside the CDR3, is GAGVSQTPSNKVTEKGKYVELRCDPISGHTALYWYRQSLGQGPEFLIYFQGTGAADDSGLPNDRFFAVRPEGSVSTLKIQRTERGDSAVYLCASSLTEGDTFGSGTRLTVV.

This clonotype was recorded many times. This sequence joins TRBV19 and TRBJ2-1; TRBD1 might be the D (5 bases). The V end was cut by 8 bases, the J end by 8 bases, with 28 bases between. The CDR3 extends over 17 amino acids. Per the germline V gene, CDR1 is LNHDA and CDR2 is SQIVND (reference sequence). CDR3 sequence (DNA): TGTGCCAGTTTGTTGGCACCCGGACAAGACAGAACCCATGAGCAGTTCTTC. Protein: CASLLAPGQDRTHEQFF.